This T cell receptor beta chain was identified during a study of blood T cell repertoires in COVID-19. Profiled with immunoSEQ multiplex PCR; TCRdb holds only in-frame clones, not every one. The sample contains some 20,000 clones, 80% to 90% of which appear only once. This clonotype was sampled from a human donor in a cohort sampled during active COVID-19. Sequences were obtained from peripheral blood.

CDR3 DNA: TGTGCCAGCATTCGCGGGCCCCACTCTGGAAACACCATATATTTT. Amino acids: CASIRGPHSGNTIYF. The rearrangement uses TRBV6-4 and TRBJ1-3; no clear D. This CDR3 spans 15 amino acids. CDR1 MRHNA and CDR2 SNTAGT come from the germline V gene. Trimming pared 7 bases from V and 0 bases from J, leaving 13 bases between.